A single sample gave rise to the 30 T cell receptor beta chains below, sequenced in a study of T cells in Graves' hyperthyroidism and ophthalmopathy. Amplification of TCR beta CDR3 regions was performed using RNA transcripts as template. TCR CDR3 underwent first-round RT-PCR with the HTBI primer set. TCRdb ran MiXCR on the multiplex PCR reads and lists one entry per CDR3 protein. The sample holds under 400,000 distinct CDR3 sequences; just under 25% are singletons and the top ten take over 70%. The sequenced material came from blood. Receptors were obtained from a man in his fifties with Graves' hyperthyroidism.

In this sample, this clonotype turned up a few times. The chain uses TRBV5-1 and TRBJ2-7, with D unresolved. CDR3 size: 16 residues. Trimming took off 7 bases at V and 0 bases at J, with 20 bases between the two ends. The germline CDR1 and CDR2 sequences are SGHRS and YFSETQ. The CDR3 DNA reads as TGCGCCAGCCGACCATCCGACACTTCTTCCTCCTACGAGCAGTACTTC. Its translation: CASRPSDTSSSYEQYF.

This clonotype was found many times. This chain joins TRBV2 and TRBJ2-7, with D perhaps matching TRBD2 (5 bases). Germline V lookup: CDR1 SNHLY, CDR2 FYNNEI. The CDR3 is 17 residues long. The ends were cut back, 2 bases at V and 3 bases at J, with 20 bases in the middle. This CDR3 reads CASSESAPGRRRYEQYF. As DNA, the CDR3 is TGTGCCAGCAGTGAAAGCGCGCCGGGGAGACGCCGCTACGAGCAGTACTTC. The full variable domain, completed using reference TRBV2 and TRBJ2-7, is EPEVTQTPSHQVTQMGQEVILRCVPISNHLYFYWYRQILGQKVEFLVSFYNNEISEKSEIFDDQFSVERPDGSNFTLKIRSTKLEDSAMYFCASSESAPGRRRYEQYFGPGTRLTVT.

This clonotype was seen more than once but under ten times. The J gene is TRBJ1-3, the V gene TRBV28, with a weak D call TRBD1 (6 bases). Trimming took off 6 bases at V and 0 bases at J, with 12 bases between the two ends. CDR1 MDHEN and CDR2 SYDVKM come from the germline V gene. This CDR3 is 15 amino acids long. CDR3 amino acids: CASRSDSFSGNTIYF. DNA of the CDR3: TGTGCCAGCAGATCGGACAGTTTCTCTGGAAACACCATATATTTT.

The chain couples TRBV28 to TRBJ2-5; TRBD1 agrees at 8 bases. Trimming cost V 6 bases and J 5 bases; bases outside gene matches: 11. CDR1 is MDHEN and CDR2 is SYDVKM in the germline V gene. The CDR3 length is 15 residues. The DNA for the CDR3 is TGTGCCAGCAGGGGTGGACAGGGATATTGGGAGACCCAGTACTTC. Amino acids: CASRGGQGYWETQYF.

This clonotype was detected many times. V usage is TRBV5-1 and J usage is TRBJ2-1, with D possibly matching TRBD1 (5 bases). V gave up 0 bases and J gave up 3 bases, with 10 bases separating them. CDR1 is SGHRS and CDR2 is YFSETQ in the germline V gene. This CDR3 has 15 amino acids. CDR3 sequence: CASSLGSGFYNEQFF. In nucleotides, the CDR3 is TGCGCCAGCAGCTTGGGATCAGGGTTCTACAATGAGCAGTTCTTC.

Many counts were recorded for this clonotype. CDR3 nucleotide sequence: TGTGCCAGCAGTCAGGGGGACACAGATACGCAGTATTTT. This gives the protein CASSQGDTDTQYF. The chain has TRBV7-2 and TRBJ2-3, with 7 bases that match TRBD1. V dropped 6 bases and J dropped 2; count of bases not matched to a gene: 2. The CDR3 runs to 13 residues. In germline, CDR1 is SGHTA, CDR2 FQGNSA.

This chain joins TRBV5-1 and TRBJ2-2, with D tentatively TRBD1 (6 bases). This CDR3 contains 14 residues. Germline CDR1 is SGHRS and CDR2 is YFSETQ. Trimming removed 4 bases at V and 1 base at J, with 8 bases between. CDR3 DNA: TGCGCCAGCAGCGTGGGACAGAACACCGGGGAGCTGTTTTTT. Encoded protein: CASSVGQNTGELFF.

The gene calls are TRBV4-1 and TRBJ2-1; the D gene is possibly TRBD2 (5 bases). Germline CDR1 is MGHRA and CDR2 is YSYEKL. The CDR3 totals 17 residues. V lost 6 bases to trimming and J lost 4 bases, with 22 bases between them. The CDR3 loop reads CASSPQAPSRRYNEQFF. CDR3 in DNA: TGCGCCAGCAGTCCCCAAGCCCCTAGCAGAAGATACAATGAGCAGTTCTTC.

V and J are TRBV28 and TRBJ1-2; D is possibly TRBD1 (5 bases). Trimming pared 3 bases from V and 4 bases from J, leaving 12 bases between. CDR3 length: 14 amino acids. Looked up from germline, CDR1 is MDHEN and CDR2 is SYDVKM. The CDR3, as DNA: TGTGCCAGCAGTTTGGCAGGGAGTAGCTATGGCTACACCTTC. Encoded protein: CASSLAGSSYGYTF.

This clonotype has a handful of counts. One end of the junction is discordant with germline, which a read error may explain. The CDR3 is CASSPLVGTGGMNTEAFF. The CDR3 nucleotides are TGTGCTAGCAGCCCTCTCGTAGGGACAGGGGGAATGAACACTGAAGCTTTCTTT. The chain combines TRBV7-7 with TRBJ1-1, with TRBD1 matching over 11 bases. CDR1 SSHAT and CDR2 FNYEAQ come from the germline V gene (reference sequence). The CDR3 is 18 residues long.

This chain joins TRBV6-5 and TRBJ2-7, with TRBD2 identical over 9 bases. The germline gives CDR1 MNHEY, CDR2 SVGAGI. This CDR3 has 16 amino acids. J lost 4 bases, V lost 0 bases, and 7 bases had no gene match. The CDR3 region has the DNA TGTGCCAGCAGTTACTCGAAACTAGCGGGTATGTACGAGCAGTACTTC. Translation gives CASSYSKLAGMYEQYF.

The gene calls are TRBV2 and TRBJ2-1; 14 nucleotides align to TRBD2. V gave up 6 bases and J gave up 7 bases; unmatched junction bases: 5. The CDR3 consists of 15 residues. Germline CDR1 SNHLY, CDR2 FYNNEI. For the CDR3, the DNA is TGTGCCAGCAGCAAGGGACTAGCGGGAGTTAATGAGCAGTTCTTC. This sequence encodes CASSKGLAGVNEQFF.

This clonotype was seen a few times. The J gene is TRBJ1-1, the V gene TRBV5-1; no clear D. The germline gives CDR1 SGHRS, CDR2 YFSETQ. The V end lost 4 bases, the J end lost 1 base, and 14 bases lay between the germline ends. The CDR3 is 15 amino acids. CDR3: CASSQPREPNTEAFF. The CDR3 DNA is TGCGCCAGCAGCCAACCTCGGGAGCCGAACACTGAAGCTTTCTTT.

This clonotype was picked up many times. The chain employs TRBV7-2 and TRBJ2-3; D gene ambiguous. CDR3 size: 15 residues. CDR1 and CDR2 from the germline V gene are SGHTA and FQGNSA. The ends were cut back, 1 base at V and 1 base at J, with 9 bases in the middle. CDR3 nucleotide sequence: TGTGCCAGCAGCTTAGAAAAGAGCCGCACAGATACGCAGTATTTT. Protein product: CASSLEKSRTDTQYF.

V and J are TRBV12-3 or TRBV12-4 and TRBJ1-4; a possible D gene is TRBD1 (6 bases). Trimming removed 6 bases at V and 8 bases at J, with 13 bases between. This CDR3 is 13 amino acids long. CDR3: CASSDRGQEKLFF. The CDR3 DNA reads TGTGCCAGCAGCGACCGGGGGCAAGAAAAACTGTTTTTT.

A word on this clonotype: A read error may be the cause here, since a much bigger clone is one base away. This rearrangement joins TRBV27 to TRBJ1-1; 7 nucleotides align to TRBD1. CDR3 length: 14 residues. The V gene end was trimmed by 5 bases and the J gene end by 1 base; junction bases not matched to a gene: 4. Germline assignment: CDR1 MNHEY and CDR2 SMNVEV (reference sequence). CDR3 sequence: CASSVYRGNTEAFF. The CDR3 nucleotides read TGTGCCAGCAGTGTATACAGGGGGAACACTGAAGCTTTCTTT.

V is TRBV7-9 and J is TRBJ2-1, with TRBD2 matching over 8 bases. CDR3 size: 16 residues. The germline CDR1 and CDR2 sequences are SEHNR and FQNEAQ (reference sequence). J lost 0 bases, V lost 5 bases, and 6 bases had no gene match. The CDR3 loop reads CASSPLAVSSYNEQFF. The CDR3 nucleotides read TGTGCCAGCAGCCCACTAGCGGTGAGCTCCTACAATGAGCAGTTCTTC.

The chain links TRBV20-1 to TRBJ1-1; 7 bases are a match to TRBD1. This CDR3 contains 15 residues. After removal of 0 bases from V and 0 bases from J, the junction contained 4 bases not matched to a gene. Per germline, CDR1 DFQATT and CDR2 SNEGSKA (reference sequence). The CDR3 protein is CSARDGGQVNTEAFF. The CDR3 DNA sequence: TGCAGTGCTAGAGATGGAGGACAGGTGAACACTGAAGCTTTCTTT.

This clonotype was seen only a few times. The genes are TRBV3-1 and TRBJ2-2; D uncertain. V was cut by 0 bases and J by 7 bases, with 9 bases left in between. The CDR3 totals 14 residues. Germline V gives CDR1 LGHDT, CDR2 YNNKEL (reference sequence). The DNA of the CDR3 is TGTGCCAGCAGCCAAGATGGGTCCAACGGGGAGCTGTTTTTT. Protein: CASSQDGSNGELFF.

This clonotype was seen ten or more times. The chain couples TRBV7-8 to TRBJ2-1; 10 bases line up with TRBD1. CDR3 size: 14 residues. The J segment lost 7 bases and the V segment lost 5 bases, leaving 5 bases of the junction unmatched. Germline assignment: CDR1 SGHVS and CDR2 FQNEAQ. CDR3 residues: CASSLRDRGNEQFF. CDR3 DNA: TGTGCCAGCAGCCTTCGGGACAGGGGAAATGAGCAGTTCTTC.

This clonotype was found a few times. The chain has TRBV29-1 and TRBJ2-3, with TRBD2 matching 14 bases. With 4 bases clipped from V and 4 bases from J, the junction kept 1 base outside the gene matches. Per germline, CDR1 SQVTM and CDR2 ANQGSEA. This CDR3 is built from 14 residues. CDR3 sequence: CSVAGLAGADTQYF. The CDR3 nucleotides are TGCAGCGTTGCGGGACTAGCGGGAGCAGATACGCAGTATTTT.

Many counts were recorded for this clonotype. The chain joins TRBV3-1 to TRBJ2-7; weak D call: TRBD1 (6 bases). Germline V gene lookup returns CDR1 LGHDT and CDR2 YNNKEL (reference sequence). V was cut by 7 bases and J by 0 bases, with 10 bases left in between. The CDR3 is 13 residues long. The CDR3 here is CASKNRDSYEQYF. The CDR3 DNA sequence: TGTGCCAGCAAAAACAGGGACTCCTACGAGCAGTACTTC.

This clonotype was seen many times. The chain uses TRBV6-1 and TRBJ1-1, with D perhaps matching TRBD1 (5 bases). The CDR3 is 14 amino acids. Trimming took 5 bases from V and 4 from J, leaving 14 bases between them. The V gene's germline CDR1 is MNHNS and CDR2 SASEGT. The CDR3 bases are TGTGCCAGCAGTTCCTCTGCGGGGGGCACTGAAGCTTTCTTT. Protein product: CASSSSAGGTEAFF.

This clonotype turned up a few times. CDR3 amino acids: CASSLVGQGKQFF. The DNA for the CDR3 is TGCGCCAGCAGCTTGGTAGGACAGGGCAAGCAGTTCTTC. This rearrangement joins TRBV5-1 to TRBJ2-1, with TRBD1 identical over 8 bases. V was pared by 0 bases and J by 11 bases, with 4 bases of the junction left unmatched. The CDR3 runs 13 residues. Germline V gene lookup returns CDR1 SGHRS and CDR2 YFSETQ.

In its sample, this clonotype was seen many times. The chain joins TRBV28 to TRBJ1-2, with a possible D match to TRBD1 (6 bases). Germline V gene sequence: CDR1 MDHEN, CDR2 SYDVKM. V was shortened by 5 bases and J by 8 bases, with 21 bases between the two germline ends. This CDR3 is 15 amino acids long. Here the CDR3 reads CASSTFPKQGWGYTF. CDR3 DNA: TGTGCCAGCAGTACCTTCCCAAAACAGGGATGGGGCTACACCTTC.

This clonotype has just a few counts. The chain carries TRBV2 and TRBJ1-1, with 8 bases aligning to TRBD1. The ends lost 8 bases at V and 4 bases at J; junction bases unmatched: 6. The CDR3 is 13 residues long. In germline, CDR1 is SNHLY, CDR2 FYNNEI. As DNA, the CDR3 is TGTGCCAGCCAGTTCACAGGGGGCACTGAAGCTTTCTTT. Translated: CASQFTGGTEAFF.

V and J are TRBV5-1 and TRBJ2-3; TRBD1 matches at 9 bases. V gave up 1 base and J gave up 5 bases; unmatched junction bases: 8. This CDR3 has 16 amino acids. Germline V gives CDR1 SGHRS, CDR2 YFSETQ. The CDR3 DNA reads as TGCGCCAGCAGCTTGAGGGGACAGGGCCTACAAGATACGCAGTATTTT. As protein: CASSLRGQGLQDTQYF. The entire variable domain, with the rest obtained from reference TRBV5-1 and TRBJ2-3, is as follows: KAGVTQTPRYLIKTRGQQVTLSCSPISGHRSVSWYQQTPGQGLQFLFEYFSETQRNKGNFPGRFSGRQFSNSRSEMNVSTLELGDSALYLCASSLRGQGLQDTQYFGPGTRLTVL.

V and J are TRBV6-1 and TRBJ2-7, with 7 bases matching TRBD1. CDR3 length equals 16 residues. CDR1 is MNHNS, CDR2 SASEGT, per germline. The junction had 16 bases not matched to a gene; V was cut back by 5 bases and J by 6 bases. The CDR3: CASSYEKTGFSGEQYF. The CDR3 coding sequence is TGTGCCAGCAGTTACGAGAAGACAGGGTTCTCCGGCGAGCAGTACTTC.

There are a few counts of this clonotype. The V call is TRBV28, the J call TRBJ2-2; D is uncertain. The CDR3 loop spans 13 amino acids. Germline V CDR1 and CDR2: MDHEN, SYDVKM. Trimming took off 8 bases at V and 4 bases at J, with 11 bases between the two ends. The DNA for the CDR3 is TGTGCCAGCCGCCCGGCAGGCACCGGGGAGCTGTTTTTT. It translates to CASRPAGTGELFF.

J is TRBJ2-7 and V is TRBV4-3, with D uncertain. Trimming pared 5 bases from V and 1 base from J, leaving 9 bases between. This CDR3 is 13 amino acids long. Germline loops: CDR1 LGHNA, CDR2 YSLEER. The CDR3 nucleotides are TGCGCCAGCAGCAAGATATTTTCCTACGAGCAGTACTTC. It yields the protein CASSKIFSYEQYF.